Included here is one T cell receptor (beta chain) sequence, with context. What it recognizes is unknown. The sample comes from a study of T cell responses to AZD1222 COVID-19 vaccine. In the study overall: Second doses that came at about 4 or about 12 weeks were put together.

Regarding the study as a whole: Distributed over spike, vaccine-associated CD4 TCRs predominated at 160-218 and 743-854.

Germline V gene lookup returns CDR1 KGHDR and CDR2 SFDVKD. This CDR3 region has 14 residues. Trimming cost V 5 bases and J 5 bases, with 11 bases left between them. Repertoires were generated with immunoSEQ multiplex PCR, while TCRdb's copy carries only in-frame clones and drops some. This sample has roughly 82,000 clones; 80% to 90% occur once, and the top ten carry 13%. This receptor was obtained from an adult in good health. Sequencing used peripheral blood, obtained on day 0 of AZD1222 vaccination. The genes are TRBV24-1 and TRBJ2-2; D ambiguous. The chain's CDR3 is CATSGRPSTGELFF. CDR3 sequence (DNA): TGTGCCACCAGTGGGCGCCCAAGTACCGGGGAGCTGTTTTTT.